The TCR beta chain described here comes from a study of blood T cells in healthy people across ages (dated by TCRdb to between 2015 and 2017). For context, the study as a whole: Template switching captured roughly one uniquely barcoded TCR beta cDNA molecule per two T cells in model experiments. Age-related changes in TCR beta repertoire diversity were measured in the study by deep sequencing normalized with unique cDNA molecular identifiers. Four age groups were formed from the donors: young (average 16 years), middle-aged (approximately 40), aged (about 68) and long-lived (82). Donors of different ages were randomly distributed across sequencing lanes to avoid experimental bias. For two donors (one aged 18 to 30 and one aged 80 or older), the study analyzed two additional independent replicas of 1 million unique cDNA reads from the same blood draw. Results and caveats for the whole study, not just this receptor: Compared with the aged group, the long-lived group had more naive CD4+ T cells, fewer expanded clones and increased TCR diversity, suggesting age selection. Because donor CMV infection status was unknown, age-related changes in expanded clonotypes were potentially confounded. Estimates of total diversity from one million sequenced T cells were regarded as lower bounds and underestimates. Because profiling used bulk unsorted PBMCs, naive and antigen-experienced compartments could not be compared conclusively. There was a strong correlation between observed TCR beta diversity and the percentage of naive T cells measured by flow cytometry. As age increased, observed TCR beta diversity per million T cells dropped in a roughly linear way, and a significant reduction was already evident by age 40.

The CDR3 spans 15 residues, from the cysteine through the phenylalanine. Just the 45-base CDR3 DNA is kept, in frame starting at base 1. Trimming at the junction amounts to 1 base on V and 3 bases on J, and the germline ends lie 13 bases apart. The germline V gene provides CDR1 SGHTA and CDR2 FQGNSA. The donors were a few dozen Caucasian individuals from Russia, aged roughly 6 to 100 years, who were systemically healthy. Approximately 10 milliliters of peripheral blood were collected from each donor into EDTA-treated Vacutainer tubes. Ficoll-Paque density-gradient centrifugation was used to isolate PBMCs, with at least 7 million per sample. Trizol reagent was used to extract total RNA from PBMCs, with at least 5 micrograms per sample. For every donor, an aliquot of PBMCs went through flow cytometry to measure the percentages of naive CD45RAhigh/CD27high T cells. As regards this clonotype: What antigen it recognizes has not been identified. No base quality values were provided; no much bigger clone lies one nucleotide off.

Libraries came from 5' RACE. Instrument used: Illumina HiSeq 2500. A second PCR of about 6 to 11 cycles was run with a J-beta primer mix and a sample-barcoded 5' primer. A unique molecular identifier was introduced onto each TCR beta cDNA molecule by a template-switch 5' adaptor carrying 12 random nucleotides. Each sample yielded at least 2.5 million CDR3-containing paired-end reads. The Mint cDNA synthesis kit, primed by a TRBC-specific oligonucleotide, was used to synthesize first-strand cDNA from all RNA. All cDNA was treated with uracil-DNA glycosylase and then went through a first 18-cycle PCR with the universal primers M1SS and BC2_uni_R. In the source study's methods: Each sample was normalized by randomly selecting 1 million high-quality reads, each carrying a distinct molecular identifier. Instead of being binned into consensus sequences, reads with shared molecular identifiers were discarded. MiTCR, run with a Q25 quality threshold and the strictest error-elimination algorithm, handled CDR3 identification, clonotype clustering and error correction. A nonparametric unseen species model with Euler transformation was used to estimate lower-bound total TCR beta diversity. Starting from the raw public reads, TCRdb applied fastp trimming at Q25, assembled clones with MiXCR and retained in-frame beta chains. A single entry per CDR3 protein holds the most common genes and DNA from its merged rows. These V and J calls are TCRdb output, not the study's own analysis. This sample holds 1.2 million to 1.5 million distinct CDR3 sequences; about 40% were observed only once. Of the sample, 7% to 9.5% falls within the top ten clones.

The TCR was taken from a woman aged 18 to 35 in good health. Source material: blood. Recombination linked TRBV7-2 to TRBJ2-7; perhaps TRBD2 is the D gene, with 5 bases matching. CDR3 region: CASSLGSEGDYEQYF. At the DNA level, the sequence is TGTGCCAGCAGCTTAGGTTCAGAGGGAGACTACGAGCAGTACTTC.